This entry lists 7 T cell receptor beta chains sequenced from one sample in a study of blood T cell repertoires in COVID-19. The repertoire was sequenced with immunoSEQ multiplex PCR; TCRdb's copy has only in-frame clones and lacks some. The sample lists about 220,000 clones; 70% to 90% were seen once. Sequences were obtained from peripheral blood. All receptors derive from a woman aged 45 to 65 with COVID-19, enrolled during active disease.

This rearrangement joins TRBV11-2 to TRBJ2-7; 8 nucleotides agree with TRBD1. Trimming cost V 5 bases and J 6 bases; bases outside gene matches: 12. The CDR3 contains 15 residues. In germline, CDR1 is SGHAT, CDR2 FQNNGV. This CDR3 is CASSPWDRLGSEQYF. Written as DNA, the CDR3 is TGTGCCAGCAGCCCATGGGACAGGCTTGGGAGCGAGCAGTACTTC.

This clone was seen just once. The CDR3 loop reads CASSLRGLASGGTDTQYF. The CDR3 nucleotides read TGTGCCAGCAGTTTAAGGGGACTAGCTTCAGGGGGCACAGATACGCAGTATTTT. The genes are TRBV28 and TRBJ2-3; the match to TRBD2 covers 9 bases. V dropped 2 bases and J dropped 1; count of bases not matched to a gene: 10. Germline V gene lookup returns CDR1 MDHEN and CDR2 SYDVKM. CDR3 length: 18 amino acids.

V and J are TRBV7-3 and TRBJ2-2; 9 bases fit TRBD1. The J segment lost 4 bases and the V segment lost 3 bases, leaving 3 bases of the junction unmatched. From germline, CDR1 is SGHTA and CDR2 FQGTGA. This CDR3 contains 15 residues. CDR3: CASSLDRGPTGELFF. CDR3 coding DNA: TGTGCCAGCAGCTTGGACAGGGGTCCCACCGGGGAGCTGTTTTTT.

The gene calls are TRBV7-8 and TRBJ1-4; 7 bases are a match to TRBD1. V was clipped by 3 bases and J by 3 bases; unmatched bases: 16. This CDR3 is built from 19 residues. Germline V gives CDR1 SGHVS, CDR2 FQNEAQ. The CDR3 sequence is CASSLSGSSGGTANEKLFF. CDR3 nucleotide sequence: TGTGCCAGCAGCTTGTCCGGCAGTTCGGGAGGGACAGCTAATGAAAAACTGTTTTTT.

In the case of this clone: Within the sample, other DNA sequences also encode this same CDR3. CDR3 amino acids: CASSLSSGGADTQYF. The CDR3 bases are TGTGCCAGCAGCCTCTCGAGCGGGGGGGCGGATACGCAGTATTTT. The genes are TRBV7-2 and TRBJ2-3, with TRBD2 matching 10 bases. J gave up 6 bases and V 5 bases, and 8 bases lay outside the gene matches. CDR1 is SGHTA and CDR2 is FQGNSA in the germline V gene. This CDR3 is 15 amino acids long.

V and J are TRBV7-2 and TRBJ1-2, with D perhaps matching TRBD1 (5 bases). V lost 5 bases to trimming and J lost 4 bases, with 14 bases between them. Germline lookup yields CDR1 SGHTA and CDR2 FQGNSA. This CDR3 has 14 amino acids. The CDR3 bases are TGTGCCAGCAGCCCCAAAGACAGACTCTATGGCTACACCTTC. Translation gives CASSPKDRLYGYTF.

This chain links TRBV15 with TRBJ1-1; D perhaps matches TRBD1 (6 bases). Germline loops: CDR1 LNHNV, CDR2 YYDKDF (reference sequence). The CDR3 covers 15 residues. The V end was cut by 3 bases, the J end by 4 bases, with 15 bases between. This chain's CDR3 is CATSSPTGLGTEAFF. The CDR3 region has the DNA TGTGCCACCAGCAGCCCGACAGGTTTAGGCACTGAAGCTTTCTTT.